The T cell receptor beta chain under discussion was sequenced for a study of T cell repertoires in cytomegalovirus infection. Overall study context: Carrying CMV and the relevant HLA type showed in public TCR beta signatures.

Study results and limitations: CMV carriers having the relevant HLA were flagged by cumulative public TCR beta family frequency. Clonotypes of TCR beta that were HLA-C-restricted and CMV-specific dominated the ex vivo response.

As regards this clonotype: Its matching antigen is unknown.

TCRdb re-analysed the reads in MiXCR, keeping a single row per CDR3 protein. The sample yields about 310,000 distinct CDR3 sequences, 15% to 20% seen once. Germline values: CDR1 MDHEN, CDR2 SYDVKM. The CDR3 length is 13 residues. Trimming took 9 bases from V and 2 from J, leaving 10 bases between them. This clonotype was obtained from a human donor in good health (CMV status not recorded). Some clones in this sample may be carry-over from other donors' samples. Sequenced input: PBMCs. The rearrangement links TRBV28 to TRBJ1-4, with a possible D match to TRBD1 (5 bases). The CDR3 spells CASTGTTNEKLFF. The CDR3 DNA reads TGTGCCAGTACCGGGACGACTAATGAAAAACTGTTTTTT.